These 32 T cell receptor beta chains originate from one sample sequenced in a study of blood T cell repertoires in COVID-19. Sequenced by immunoSEQ multiplex PCR; TCRdb stores in-frame clones only, minus some. Here the sample spans 300,000 or so clones, 70% to 90% being singletons. Sequencing input: PBMCs or T cells enriched from blood (not recorded which). These receptors all come from a woman in her late teens or twenties who had recovered from COVID-19.

This clone was seen just once. This chain joins TRBV2 and TRBJ1-1; tentatively, D is TRBD1 (5 bases). The ends were cut back, 2 bases at V and 4 bases at J, with 11 bases in the middle. The CDR3 is 14 residues long. The germline V gene has CDR1 SNHLY and CDR2 FYNNEI. CDR3 in amino acids: CASSEQGYGTEAFF. CDR3 DNA sequence: TGTGCCAGCAGTGAACAGGGTTATGGCACTGAAGCTTTCTTT.

This clone was seen only once. The chain's CDR3 is CASSLANKGDTEAFF. DNA for the CDR3: TGTGCCAGCAGCTTGGCTAATAAAGGGGACACTGAAGCTTTCTTT. The chain combines TRBV5-5 with TRBJ1-1, with D maybe TRBD1 (5 bases). The CDR3 loop spans 15 amino acids. CDR1 and CDR2 (germline): SGHKS, YYEKEE (reference sequence). The ends were cut back, 0 bases at V and 3 bases at J, with 12 bases in the middle. The full variable domain, with the rest looked up from reference TRBV5-5 and TRBJ1-1, is DAGVTQSPTHLIKTRGQQVTLRCSPISGHKSVSWYQQVLGQGPQFIFQYYEKEERGRGNFPDRFSARQFPNYSSELNVNALLLGDSALYLCASSLANKGDTEAFFGQGTRLTVV.

The chain has TRBV3-1 (or the pseudogene TRBV3-2) and TRBJ2-1; 10 bases line up with TRBD2. The germline V gene encodes CDR1 LGHDT and CDR2 YNNKEL (reference sequence). V was clipped by 4 bases and J by 7 bases; unmatched bases: 10. This CDR3 region has 16 residues. CDR3 sequence: CASSPRSGRARNEQFF. DNA of the CDR3: TGTGCCAGCAGCCCCCGAAGCGGGAGGGCTCGGAATGAGCAGTTCTTC.

A single count supports this clone. V usage is TRBV5-1 and J usage is TRBJ1-2; D gene uncertain. CDR1 SGHRS and CDR2 YFSETQ come from the germline V gene. CDR3 length: 13 amino acids. Trimming took off 4 bases at V and 2 bases at J, with 9 bases between the two ends. The CDR3 loop reads CASSTRLNYGYTF. Here the CDR3 DNA reads TGCGCCAGCAGCACCAGGCTGAACTATGGCTACACCTTC.

This clone was found a few times. The V call is TRBV30, the J call TRBJ1-2; D is undetermined. The CDR3 is 13 amino acids. V shed 1 base and J shed 1 base, with 7 bases lying between them. In germline, CDR1 is GTSNPN, CDR2 SVGIG (reference sequence). CDR3 coding DNA: TGTGCCTGGAGTGGGGGAGATAACTATGGCTACACCTTC. The encoded protein is CAWSGGDNYGYTF.

The J gene is TRBJ1-2, the V gene TRBV6-1; D unclear. Looked up from germline, CDR1 is MNHNS and CDR2 is SASEGT. The CDR3 loop spans 12 amino acids. The V and J ends lost 1 base and 5 bases respectively, with 5 bases between them. The CDR3 DNA sequence: TGTGCCAGCAGTGAAGGACATTATGGCTACACCTTC. This sequence encodes CASSEGHYGYTF.

The V gene is TRBV24-1, the J gene TRBJ1-4, with 7 bases that match TRBD1. Germline V gene sequence: CDR1 KGHDR, CDR2 SFDVKD. This CDR3 has 12 amino acids. Trimming at V came to 9 bases and at J to 5 bases, leaving 2 bases not matched to a gene. CDR3 in DNA: TGTGCCACCCAGGGACAGAATGAAAAACTGTTTTTT. It codes for CATQGQNEKLFF.

For the CDR3, the DNA is TGTGCCAGCAGCCAAGGCGCGGGGGAGAACTATGGCTACACCTTC. It codes for CASSQGAGENYGYTF. This chain links TRBV3-1 (or the pseudogene TRBV3-2) with TRBJ1-2; D may be TRBD1 (5 bases). The CDR3 is made up of 15 amino acids. CDR1 is LGHDT and CDR2 is YNNKEL in the germline V gene (reference sequence). V was pared by 1 base and J by 2 bases, with 11 bases between.

The chain carries TRBV29-1 and TRBJ2-1; 9 bases are shared with TRBD2. The CDR3 is 17 amino acids. V gave up 6 bases and J gave up 4 bases; unmatched junction bases: 16. Per the germline V gene, CDR1 is SQVTM and CDR2 is ANQGSEA. CDR3 sequence reads: CSVVGVPGLAMYNEQFF. The CDR3 coding sequence is TGCAGCGTAGTGGGGGTTCCGGGACTAGCTATGTACAATGAGCAGTTCTTC.

The rearrangement links TRBV7-6 to TRBJ2-2, with a tentative D call TRBD1 (5 bases). CDR3 length equals 14 residues. V was clipped by 6 bases and J by 7 bases, with 15 bases between them. Germline loops: CDR1 SGHVS, CDR2 FNYEAQ. CDR3 DNA sequence: TGTGCCAGCAGTAAGACCAGGGTCTTCGGGGAGCTGTTTTTT. This sequence encodes CASSKTRVFGELFF.

V gene TRBV4-2 combines with J gene TRBJ1-4, with 7 bases matching TRBD1. The CDR3 contains 15 residues. Germline CDR1 is LGHNA and CDR2 is YNFKEQ. Unmatched junction bases numbered 10, after V lost 4 bases and J lost 8 bases. CDR3 coding DNA: TGTGCCAGCAGCCGAGAAAACACAGGGGAGGAAAAACTGTTTTTT. Residues: CASSRENTGEEKLFF.

V usage is TRBV27 and J usage is TRBJ1-2, with 7 nucleotides matching TRBD1. This CDR3 has 14 residues. The germline gives CDR1 MNHEY, CDR2 SMNVEV (reference sequence). The V segment lost 5 bases and the J segment 3 bases; nucleotides outside the gene matches: 6. The CDR3 here is CASSDNRGHYGYTF. For the CDR3, the DNA is TGTGCCAGCAGTGACAACAGGGGCCACTATGGCTACACCTTC.

The rearrangement joins TRBV6-5 to TRBJ1-1; possible D gene TRBD1, 5 bases. V lost 4 bases and J 0 bases, leaving 12 bases between the germline ends. This CDR3 contains 15 residues. Germline CDR1 MNHEY, CDR2 SVGAGI. The DNA for the CDR3 is TGTGCCAGCAGTTCTCGACAGAGGATGAACACTGAAGCTTTCTTT. Translation gives CASSSRQRMNTEAFF.

This clone was recorded once. This chain connects TRBV27 to TRBJ1-1; D might be TRBD1 (6 bases). Germline V CDR1 and CDR2: MNHEY, SMNVEV (reference sequence). The CDR3 is made up of 15 amino acids. V was cut by 2 bases and J by 5 bases, with 15 bases left in between. The CDR3, as DNA: TGTGCCAGCAGTTTAAAGCCCTTAGGGGGTACTGAAGCTTTCTTT. Translation: CASSLKPLGGTEAFF.

The chain uses TRBV23-1 and TRBJ2-1; 9 bases are a match to TRBD1. TRBV23-1 is assigned to the ORF class and has an uncertain function. V shed 5 bases, J shed 4 bases, and the junction held 3 bases outside the gene matches. This CDR3 is 14 amino acids long. CDR3 in amino acids: CASSEGQGYNEQFF. DNA of the CDR3: TGCGCCAGCAGTGAAGGACAGGGGTACAATGAGCAGTTCTTC.

Comment on this clone: This CDR3 fails to terminate in the conserved phenylalanine or tryptophan, so it likely reflects a read error. It is unclear where the CDR3 begins or ends on the DNA, so no DNA is shown, and the CDR3 is as TCRdb lists it. The chain combines TRBV3-1 (or the pseudogene TRBV3-2) with TRBJ1-3; whether TRBD1, the table's D call, matches the DNA was not checked. CDR1 LGHDT and CDR2 YNNKEL come from the germline V gene (reference sequence). From its first to its last residue, the CDR3 has 11 amino acids. CDR3 amino acids: CASSQGYNLVL.

The chain is built from TRBV11-2 and TRBJ2-5; 8 positions agree with TRBD2. The CDR3 runs to 19 residues. With 1 base clipped from V and 2 bases from J, the junction kept 15 bases outside the gene matches. From germline, CDR1 is SGHAT and CDR2 FQNNGV. The CDR3, as DNA: TGTGCCAGCAGCTTAGCGGCCTCCGGGACTAGTCGGCCTCAAGAGACCCAGTACTTC. This translates into CASSLAASGTSRPQETQYF.

This clone was recorded a few times. V usage is TRBV2 and J usage is TRBJ1-5; D is possibly TRBD1 (5 bases). The CDR3 consists of 14 residues. The V gene's germline CDR1 is SNHLY and CDR2 FYNNEI. The V and J ends lost 5 bases and 6 bases respectively, with 14 bases between them. CDR3 nucleotides: TGTGCCAGCAGTACCGGGACTCCCCCTCAGCCCCAGCATTTT. As protein: CASSTGTPPQPQHF. Combining the CDR3 with reference TRBV2 and TRBJ1-5 gives the whole variable domain EPEVTQTPSHQVTQMGQEVILRCVPISNHLYFYWYRQILGQKVEFLVSFYNNEISEKSEIFDDQFSVERPDGSNFTLKIRSTKLEDSAMYFCASSTGTPPQPQHFGDGTRLSIL.

The rearrangement uses TRBV27 and TRBJ1-3, with 7 bases matching TRBD1. The CDR3 extends over 12 amino acids. J gave up 14 bases and V 2 bases, and 6 bases lay outside the gene matches. Germline assignment: CDR1 MNHEY and CDR2 SMNVEV (reference sequence). For the CDR3, the DNA is TGTGCCAGCAGTTTAGAGGGACAGATCGTATATTTT. Protein: CASSLEGQIVYF.

The chain employs TRBV3-1 (or the pseudogene TRBV3-2) and TRBJ2-7; D unresolved. CDR3 length equals 12 residues. V lost 4 bases, J lost 3 bases, and 7 bases lay in between. Germline V gene data show CDR1 as LGHDT and CDR2 as YNNKEL (reference sequence). CDR3 sequence reads: CASSRSFYEQYF. The CDR3 DNA reads as TGTGCCAGCAGCCGTTCCTTCTACGAGCAGTACTTC.

This chain uses TRBV25-1 with TRBJ2-1; maybe TRBD2 (5 bases). The V end was cut by 10 bases, the J end by 2 bases, with 18 bases between. This CDR3 is built from 15 residues. Germline V CDR1 and CDR2: MGHDK, SYGVNS. The CDR3 DNA is TGTGCCACCCTTGGGCGGGCCAAGGCCTACAATGAGCAGTTCTTC. Protein sequence: CATLGRAKAYNEQFF.

The chain is built from TRBV5-1 and TRBJ2-7; the match to TRBD1 covers 8 bases. V dropped 0 bases and J dropped 2; count of bases not matched to a gene: 4. Germline CDR1 and CDR2: SGHRS and YFSETQ. The CDR3 length is 15 residues. In nucleotides, the CDR3 is TGCGCCAGCAGCTTGGGACAGGGGATGGCCTACGAGCAGTACTTC. This encodes CASSLGQGMAYEQYF.

V gene TRBV2 combines with J gene TRBJ1-5; D not certain. The CDR3 sequence is 15 residues long. Germline CDR1 and CDR2: SNHLY and FYNNEI. V shed 7 bases and J shed 2 bases, with 15 bases lying between them. CDR3 residues: CASTRESGGNQPQHF. CDR3 nucleotides: TGTGCCAGCACCAGAGAGTCCGGGGGCAATCAGCCCCAGCATTTT.

The V call is TRBV11-1, the J call TRBJ2-1; a weak D match, TRBD2 (6 bases). This CDR3 is 11 amino acids long. Trimming stripped 4 bases from V and 12 bases from J, with 10 bases between. Looked up from germline, CDR1 is SGHAT and CDR2 is FQDESV (reference sequence). In nucleotides, the CDR3 is TGTGCCAGCAGCTCCCAGGGAGGGCAGTTCTTC. Protein product: CASSSQGGQFF. Combining the CDR3 with reference TRBV11-1 and TRBJ2-1 gives the whole variable domain EAEVAQSPRYKITEKSQAVAFWCDPISGHATLYWYRQILGQGPELLVQFQDESVVDDSQLPKDRFSAERLKGVDSTLKIQPAELGDSAMYLCASSSQGGQFFGPGTRLTVL.

This chain connects TRBV4-1 to TRBJ2-7; 8 bases agree with TRBD2. This CDR3 spans 15 amino acids. J lost 2 bases, V lost 5 bases, and 8 bases had no gene match. Germline CDR1 MGHRA, CDR2 YSYEKL. CDR3 protein: CASSDFRGGTYEQYF. Written as DNA, the CDR3 is TGCGCCAGCAGCGACTTCCGGGGGGGTACCTACGAGCAGTACTTC.

The gene calls are TRBV5-6 and TRBJ1-4; 7 positions agree with TRBD1. From germline, CDR1 is SGHDT and CDR2 YYEEEE. V shed 4 bases and J 6 bases; nucleotides not matched to a gene: 9. This CDR3 is built from 15 residues. For the CDR3, the DNA is TGTGCCAGCAGCCCCGGGACAGCCGCCCATGAAAAACTGTTTTTT. It yields the protein CASSPGTAAHEKLFF.

The V call is TRBV7-3, the J call TRBJ1-1; 9 bases line up with TRBD1. The V gene end was trimmed by 5 bases and the J gene end by 5 bases; junction bases not matched to a gene: 9. CDR1 is SGHTA and CDR2 is FQGTGA in the germline V gene. The CDR3 loop spans 15 amino acids. The CDR3 coding sequence is TGTGCCAGCAGCCTACAGGGGGCGCAGTCGACTGAAGCTTTCTTT. It is translated as CASSLQGAQSTEAFF.

The rearrangement uses TRBV7-2 and TRBJ2-5, with TRBD2 identical over 7 bases. The CDR3 has 14 residues. With V trimmed by 5 bases and J by 7 bases, 10 bases remained unmatched. Germline V gene sequence: CDR1 SGHTA, CDR2 FQGNSA. CDR3 region: CASSASGKRGTQYF. The CDR3 DNA follows: TGTGCCAGCAGCGCCAGCGGGAAGAGGGGGACCCAGTACTTC.

Here the CDR3 DNA reads TGTGCCAGCAGTTTGGCTAGCGGGAGGGGTGAGCAGTTCTTC. It encodes CASSLASGRGEQFF. This rearrangement joins TRBV28 to TRBJ2-1; 12 nucleotides match TRBD2. The V and J ends lost 3 bases and 9 bases, in that order; junction bases with no gene match: 3. This CDR3 has 14 amino acids. Per the germline V gene, CDR1 is MDHEN and CDR2 is SYDVKM.

The gene calls are TRBV7-8 and TRBJ1-5, with D hard to call. Trimming pared 4 bases from V and 2 bases from J, leaving 12 bases between. The germline V gene has CDR1 SGHVS and CDR2 FQNEAQ. This CDR3 spans 15 amino acids. CDR3 sequence (DNA): TGTGCCAGCAGCTGGAACGGGGATGGCAATCAGCCCCAGCATTTT. Protein: CASSWNGDGNQPQHF.

This clone appeared a few times. The V gene is TRBV11-2, the J gene TRBJ1-3; D unresolved. The CDR3 is 16 residues long. CDR1 and CDR2 from the germline V gene are SGHAT and FQNNGV. Trimming left V 3 bases short and J 0 bases short, with 12 bases between. CDR3 bases: TGTGCCAGCAGCTTCTCTGGTGAGCCCTCTGGAAACACCATATATTTT. Encoded protein: CASSFSGEPSGNTIYF.

CDR3 nucleotides: TGCGCCAGCAGCTTGGTGGCGGACTCTGGAAACACCATATATTTT. This translates into CASSLVADSGNTIYF. This chain uses TRBV5-1 with TRBJ1-3; D is undetermined. Per the germline V gene, CDR1 is SGHRS and CDR2 is YFSETQ. V lost 0 bases and J lost 0, with 7 bases in between. There are 15 residues in the CDR3. Variable domain in full (rest from reference TRBV5-1 and TRBJ1-3): KAGVTQTPRYLIKTRGQQVTLSCSPISGHRSVSWYQQTPGQGLQFLFEYFSETQRNKGNFPGRFSGRQFSNSRSEMNVSTLELGDSALYLCASSLVADSGNTIYFGEGSWLTVV.